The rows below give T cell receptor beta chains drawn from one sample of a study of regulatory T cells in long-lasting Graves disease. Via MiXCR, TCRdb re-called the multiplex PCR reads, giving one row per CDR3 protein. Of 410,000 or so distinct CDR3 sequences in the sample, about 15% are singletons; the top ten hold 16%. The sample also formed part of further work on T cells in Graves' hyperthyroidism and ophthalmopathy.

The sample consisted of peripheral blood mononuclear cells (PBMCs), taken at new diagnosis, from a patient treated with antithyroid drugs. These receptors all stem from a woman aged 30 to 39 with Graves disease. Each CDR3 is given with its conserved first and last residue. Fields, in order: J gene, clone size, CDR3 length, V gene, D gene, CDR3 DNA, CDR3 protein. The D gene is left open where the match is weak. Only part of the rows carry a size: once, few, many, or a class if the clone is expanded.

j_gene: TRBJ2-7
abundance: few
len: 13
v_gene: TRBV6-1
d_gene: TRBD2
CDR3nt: TGTGCCAGCAGTCGAGCGGGAGGCTACGAGCAGTACTTC
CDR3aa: CASSRAGGYEQYF

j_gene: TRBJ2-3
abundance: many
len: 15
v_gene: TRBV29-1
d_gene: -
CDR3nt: TGCAGCGCCACCCCTCTCACAGGGTTCACAGATACGCAGTATTTT
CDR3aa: CSATPLTGFTDTQYF

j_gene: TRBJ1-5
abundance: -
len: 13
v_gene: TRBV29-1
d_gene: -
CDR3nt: TGCAGCGTTGAGGTAATCGAGGGGCAGCCCCAGCATTTT
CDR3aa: CSVEVIEGQPQHF

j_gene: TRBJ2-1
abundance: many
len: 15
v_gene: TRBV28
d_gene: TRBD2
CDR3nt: TGTGCCAGCAGTCCGAAGCGGGAGTCTCACAATGAGCAGTTCTTC
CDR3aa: CASSPKRESHNEQFF

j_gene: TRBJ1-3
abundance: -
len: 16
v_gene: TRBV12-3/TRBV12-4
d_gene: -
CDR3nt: TGTGCCAGCAGTTTAAGACAGCCCAGCTCTGGAAACACCATATATTTT
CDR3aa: CASSLRQPSSGNTIYF

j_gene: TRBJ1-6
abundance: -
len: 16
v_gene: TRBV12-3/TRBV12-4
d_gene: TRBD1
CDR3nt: TGTGCCAGCAGTCCTCGGACCGGGACAGGGGATTCACCCCTCCACTTT
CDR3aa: CASSPRTGTGDSPLHF

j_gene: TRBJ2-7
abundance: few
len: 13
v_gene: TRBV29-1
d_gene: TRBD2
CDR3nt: TGCAGCGTCCTAGCGGGAGCCCCCACTGAGCAGTACTTC
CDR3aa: CSVLAGAPTEQYF

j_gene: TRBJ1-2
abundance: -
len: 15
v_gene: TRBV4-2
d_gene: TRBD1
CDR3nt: TGTGCCAGCAGCCCTGGGACAGGGCAATACTATGGCTACACCTTC
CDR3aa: CASSPGTGQYYGYTF

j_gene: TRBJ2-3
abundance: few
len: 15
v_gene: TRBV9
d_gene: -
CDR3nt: TGTGCCAGCAGCCGGGACTGGACATTCACAGATACGCAGTATTTT
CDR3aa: CASSRDWTFTDTQYF

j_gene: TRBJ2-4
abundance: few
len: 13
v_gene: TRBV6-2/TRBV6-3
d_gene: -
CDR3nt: TGTGCCAGCAGTTACTCCGCCAAAAACATTCAGTACTTC
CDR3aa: CASSYSAKNIQYF

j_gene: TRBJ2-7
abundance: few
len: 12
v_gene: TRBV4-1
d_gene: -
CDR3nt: TGCGCCAGCAGCGACCCTCGAAACGAGCAGTACTTC
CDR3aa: CASSDPRNEQYF

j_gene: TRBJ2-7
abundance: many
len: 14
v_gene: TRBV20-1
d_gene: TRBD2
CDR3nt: TGCAGTGCTAGTACTAGCGGGATTTCCTACGAGCAGTACTTC
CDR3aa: CSASTSGISYEQYF

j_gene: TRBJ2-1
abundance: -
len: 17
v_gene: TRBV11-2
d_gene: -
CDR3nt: TGTGCCAGCAGCCCTAGGGGGTCGGTAGCGGTCTACAATGAGCAGTTCTTC
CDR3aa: CASSPRGSVAVYNEQFF

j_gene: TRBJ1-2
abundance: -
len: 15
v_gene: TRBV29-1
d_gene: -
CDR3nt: TGCAGCGCCGTTGGGTCCGAGTCGGGCGGCTATGGCTACACCTTC
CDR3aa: CSAVGSESGGYGYTF

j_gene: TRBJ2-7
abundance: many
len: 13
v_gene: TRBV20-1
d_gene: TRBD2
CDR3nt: TGCAGTGCTTGGACTAGCGGGACCAACGAGCAGTACTTC
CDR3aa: CSAWTSGTNEQYF

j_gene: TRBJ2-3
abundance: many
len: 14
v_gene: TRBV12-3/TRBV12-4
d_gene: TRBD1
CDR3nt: TGTGCCAGCAGTCGGGACAGGCACACAGATACGCAGTATTTT
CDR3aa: CASSRDRHTDTQYF

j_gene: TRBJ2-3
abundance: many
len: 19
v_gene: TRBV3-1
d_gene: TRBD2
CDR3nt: TGTGCCAGCAGCCAAGCCACCATGGGGCTAGCGGGAGACACAGATACGCAGTATTTT
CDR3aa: CASSQATMGLAGDTDTQYF

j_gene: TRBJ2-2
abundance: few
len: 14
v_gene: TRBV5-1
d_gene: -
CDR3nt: TGCGCCAGCAGCCGGGGGGCGGGCAGCGGGGAGCTGTTTTTT
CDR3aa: CASSRGAGSGELFF

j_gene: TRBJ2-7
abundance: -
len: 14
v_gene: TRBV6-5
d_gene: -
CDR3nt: TGTGCCAGCAGTTACCGGACAGCCCCCTACGAGCAGTACTTC
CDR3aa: CASSYRTAPYEQYF

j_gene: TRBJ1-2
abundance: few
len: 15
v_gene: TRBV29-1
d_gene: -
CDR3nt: TGCAGCGTTGAAGTACTCGGAGTTTCTAACTATGGCTACACCTTC
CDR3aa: CSVEVLGVSNYGYTF

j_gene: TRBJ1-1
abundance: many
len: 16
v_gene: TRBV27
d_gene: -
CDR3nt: TGTGCCAGCAGCACACCCGGGGAGGGATCGAACACTGAAGCTTTCTTT
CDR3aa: CASSTPGEGSNTEAFF

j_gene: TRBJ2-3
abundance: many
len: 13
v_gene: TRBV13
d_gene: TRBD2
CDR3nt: TGTGCCAGCAGCCCCGGGAGGGGGACGGCGCAGTATTTT
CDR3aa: CASSPGRGTAQYF

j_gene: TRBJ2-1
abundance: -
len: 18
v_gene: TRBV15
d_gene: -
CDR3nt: TGTGCCACCAGCAGAGGGAGTTTGAGGTATAAGTCCTACAATGAGCAGTTCTTC
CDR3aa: CATSRGSLRYKSYNEQFF

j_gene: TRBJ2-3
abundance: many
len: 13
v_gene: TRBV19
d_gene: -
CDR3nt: TGTGCCAGCAGCATCGGGAGCACAGATACGCAGTATTTT
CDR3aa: CASSIGSTDTQYF

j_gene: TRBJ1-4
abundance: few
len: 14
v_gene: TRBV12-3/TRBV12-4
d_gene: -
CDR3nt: TGTGCCAGCAGTTTTCTGAACCGAGATGAAAAACTGTTTTTT
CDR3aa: CASSFLNRDEKLFF

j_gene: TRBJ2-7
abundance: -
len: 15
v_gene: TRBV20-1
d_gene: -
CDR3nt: TGCAGTGCTAGAGAAAACGATCGAGCCGACTACGAGCAGTACTTC
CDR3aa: CSARENDRADYEQYF

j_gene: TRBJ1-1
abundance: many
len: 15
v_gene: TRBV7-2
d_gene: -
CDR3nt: TGTGCCAGCAGCTTAGCAAGGATGGTGAACACTGAAGCTTTCTTT
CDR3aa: CASSLARMVNTEAFF

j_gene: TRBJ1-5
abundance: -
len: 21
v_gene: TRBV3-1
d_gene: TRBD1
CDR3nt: TGTGCCAGCAGCCAATCCGCGACAGGGGACTTCGCGGTTATGAGCAATCAGCCCCAGCATTTT
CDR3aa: CASSQSATGDFAVMSNQPQHF

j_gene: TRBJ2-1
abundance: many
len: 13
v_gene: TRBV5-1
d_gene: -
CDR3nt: TGCGCCAGCAGCTTTTCCCCGGGGGATGAGCAGTTCTTC
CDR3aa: CASSFSPGDEQFF

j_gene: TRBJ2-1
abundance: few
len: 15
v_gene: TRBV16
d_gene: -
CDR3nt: TGTGCCAGCAGCCAATCGGGGGGGCCCTACAATGAGCAGTTCTTC
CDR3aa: CASSQSGGPYNEQFF

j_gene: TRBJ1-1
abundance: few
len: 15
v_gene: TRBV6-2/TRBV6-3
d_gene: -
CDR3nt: TGTGCCAGCAGTTCCGAAACGGGGCGGAGGACTGAAGCTTTCTTT
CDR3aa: CASSSETGRRTEAFF

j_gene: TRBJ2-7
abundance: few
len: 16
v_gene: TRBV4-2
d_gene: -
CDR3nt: TGTGCCAGCAGCCAAGAGACCCGGAAACCGTCGAGGGAGCAGTACTTC
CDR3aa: CASSQETRKPSREQYF

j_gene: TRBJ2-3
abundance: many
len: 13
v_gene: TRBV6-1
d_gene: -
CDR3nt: TGTGCCAGCAGTGCACCAGGCACAGATACGCAGTATTTT
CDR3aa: CASSAPGTDTQYF

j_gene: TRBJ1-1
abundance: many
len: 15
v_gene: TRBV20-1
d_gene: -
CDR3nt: TGCAGTGCTATAGATGGTGCGACAAGGTTAACTGAAGCTTTCTTT
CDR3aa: CSAIDGATRLTEAFF

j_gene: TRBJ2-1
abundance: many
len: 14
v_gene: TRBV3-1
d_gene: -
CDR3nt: TGTGCCAGCAGCCCCCTAGGAACCTACAATGAGCAGTTCTTC
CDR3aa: CASSPLGTYNEQFF

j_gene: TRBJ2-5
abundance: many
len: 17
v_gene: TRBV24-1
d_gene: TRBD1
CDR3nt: TGTGCCACCAGTGATTTGTATGGGACAGGGGGTGTAGAGACCCAGTACTTC
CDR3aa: CATSDLYGTGGVETQYF

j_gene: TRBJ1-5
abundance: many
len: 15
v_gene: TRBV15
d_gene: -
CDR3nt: TGTGCCACCAGCAGAGTGGGGATCGGTAATCAGCCCCAGCATTTT
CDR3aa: CATSRVGIGNQPQHF

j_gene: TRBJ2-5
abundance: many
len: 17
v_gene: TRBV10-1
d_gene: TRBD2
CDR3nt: TGCGCCAGCAGTGACATCTCACTAGCGGGAGATGAAGAGACCCAGTACTTC
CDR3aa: CASSDISLAGDEETQYF

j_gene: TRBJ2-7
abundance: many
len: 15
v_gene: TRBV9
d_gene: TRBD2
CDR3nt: TGTGCCAGCAGCGTGATGGGGACTAGCGGTTACGAGCAGTACTTC
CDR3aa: CASSVMGTSGYEQYF

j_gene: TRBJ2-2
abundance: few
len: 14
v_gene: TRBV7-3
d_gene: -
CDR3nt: TGTGCCAGCAGCCGGGACGGTCCCACCGGGGAGCTGTTTTTT
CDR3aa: CASSRDGPTGELFF

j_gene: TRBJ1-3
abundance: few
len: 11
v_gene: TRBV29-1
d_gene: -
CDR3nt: TGCAGCGCAACAGCTGGAAACACCATATATTTT
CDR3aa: CSATAGNTIYF

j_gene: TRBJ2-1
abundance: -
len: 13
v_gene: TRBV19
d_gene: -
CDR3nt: TGTGCCAGTAGCCAACAGACGTACAATGAGCAGTTCTTC
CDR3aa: CASSQQTYNEQFF

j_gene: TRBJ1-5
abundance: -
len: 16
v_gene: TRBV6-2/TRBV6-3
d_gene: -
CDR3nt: TGTGCCAGCAGTTACTCTCGCAGGGTTGGCAATCAGCCCCAGCATTTT
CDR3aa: CASSYSRRVGNQPQHF

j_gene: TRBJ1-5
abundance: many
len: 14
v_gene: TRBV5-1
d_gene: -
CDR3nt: TGCGCCAGCAGCGACGGACGGATGAATCAGCCCCAGCATTTT
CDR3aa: CASSDGRMNQPQHF

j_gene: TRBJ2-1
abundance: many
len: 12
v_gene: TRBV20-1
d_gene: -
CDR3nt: TGCAGTGCTACGGACGGGAACAATGAGCAGTTCTTC
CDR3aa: CSATDGNNEQFF

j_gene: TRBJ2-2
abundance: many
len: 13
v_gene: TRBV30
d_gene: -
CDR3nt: TGTGCCTGGGTGAAGCGGAGAGGCGGGGAGCTGTTTTTT
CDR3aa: CAWVKRRGGELFF

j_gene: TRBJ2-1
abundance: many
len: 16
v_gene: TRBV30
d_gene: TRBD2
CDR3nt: TGTGCCTGGAGTGTGGGGACTAGCGGGAGGTTCGATGAGCAGTTCTTC
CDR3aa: CAWSVGTSGRFDEQFF

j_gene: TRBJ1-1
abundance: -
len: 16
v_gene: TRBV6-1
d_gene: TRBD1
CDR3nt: TGTGCCAGCAGTAAGGGACAGGGGGCGAGTAAGACTGAAGCTTTCTTT
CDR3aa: CASSKGQGASKTEAFF

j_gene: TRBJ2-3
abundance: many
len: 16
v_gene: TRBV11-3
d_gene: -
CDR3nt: TGTGCCAGCAGCTTGGGGCGGGGCGTTTTCACAGATACGCAGTATTTT
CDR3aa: CASSLGRGVFTDTQYF

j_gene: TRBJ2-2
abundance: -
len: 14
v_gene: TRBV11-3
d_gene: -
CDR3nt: TGTGCCAGCAGCTCCAACAAGGGAGCTGGGGAGCTGTTTTTT
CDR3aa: CASSSNKGAGELFF

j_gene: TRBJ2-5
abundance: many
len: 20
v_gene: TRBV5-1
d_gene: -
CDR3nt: TGCGCCAGCAGCCCTGACAGGATGCTCTCACCTTCCCTGTCTCAAGAGACCCAGTACTTC
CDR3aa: CASSPDRMLSPSLSQETQYF

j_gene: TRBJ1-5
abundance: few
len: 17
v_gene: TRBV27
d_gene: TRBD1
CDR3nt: TGTGCCAGCAGTCCGATCTCAGGGTTTGGGGACAGTCAGCCCCAGCATTTT
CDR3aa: CASSPISGFGDSQPQHF

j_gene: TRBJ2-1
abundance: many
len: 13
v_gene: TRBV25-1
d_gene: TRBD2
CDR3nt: TGTGCCAGCAGTGAGGGCGGGAGGGCTGAGCAGTTCTTC
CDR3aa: CASSEGGRAEQFF

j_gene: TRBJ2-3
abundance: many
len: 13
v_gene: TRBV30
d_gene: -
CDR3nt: TGTGCCTGGAGGAGGGGGAGCACAGATACGCAGTATTTT
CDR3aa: CAWRRGSTDTQYF